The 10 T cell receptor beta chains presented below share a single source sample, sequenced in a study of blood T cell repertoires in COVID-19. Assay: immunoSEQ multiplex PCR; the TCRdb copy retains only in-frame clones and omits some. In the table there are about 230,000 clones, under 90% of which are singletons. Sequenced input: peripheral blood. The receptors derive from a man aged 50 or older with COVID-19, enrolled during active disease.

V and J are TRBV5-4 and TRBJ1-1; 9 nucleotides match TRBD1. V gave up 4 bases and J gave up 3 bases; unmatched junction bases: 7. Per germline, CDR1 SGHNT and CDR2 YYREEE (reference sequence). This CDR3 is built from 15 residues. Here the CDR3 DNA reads TGTGCCAGCAGCACTCCGACAGGGGGGGACACTGAAGCTTTCTTT. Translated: CASSTPTGGDTEAFF.

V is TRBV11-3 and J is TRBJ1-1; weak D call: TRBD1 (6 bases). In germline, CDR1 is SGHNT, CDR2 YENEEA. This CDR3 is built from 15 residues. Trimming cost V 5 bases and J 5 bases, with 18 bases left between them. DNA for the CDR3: TGTGCCAGCAGCCGCGGGGGGGGCGGCAGTACTGAAGCTTTCTTT. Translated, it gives CASSRGGGGSTEAFF.

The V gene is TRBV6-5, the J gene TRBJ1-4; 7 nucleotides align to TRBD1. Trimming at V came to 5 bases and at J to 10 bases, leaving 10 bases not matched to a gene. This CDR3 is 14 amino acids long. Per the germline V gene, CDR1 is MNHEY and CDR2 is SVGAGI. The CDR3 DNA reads TGTGCCAGCAGTCCCGACAGGGCCGGGACAAAACTGTTTTTT. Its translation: CASSPDRAGTKLFF.

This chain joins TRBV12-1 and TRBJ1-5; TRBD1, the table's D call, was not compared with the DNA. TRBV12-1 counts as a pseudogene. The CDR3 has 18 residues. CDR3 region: CASSFDWGRVKGNQPQHF. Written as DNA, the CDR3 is TGTGCCAGCAGCTTTGACTGGGGCAGGGTAAAAGGCAATCAGCCCCAGCATTTT.

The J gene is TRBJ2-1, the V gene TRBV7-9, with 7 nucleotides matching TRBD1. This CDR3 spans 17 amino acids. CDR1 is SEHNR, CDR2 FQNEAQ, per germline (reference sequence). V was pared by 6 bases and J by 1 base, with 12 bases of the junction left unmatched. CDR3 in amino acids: CASSKPGQIISYNEQFF. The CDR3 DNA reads TGTGCCAGCAGTAAACCGGGACAGATTATTTCCTACAATGAGCAGTTCTTC.

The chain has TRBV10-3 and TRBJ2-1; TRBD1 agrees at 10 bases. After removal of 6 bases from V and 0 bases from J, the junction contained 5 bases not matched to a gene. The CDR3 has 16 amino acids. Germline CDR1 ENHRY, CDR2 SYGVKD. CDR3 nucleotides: TGTGCCATCAGAGCGGACAGGGGGAGCTCCTACAATGAGCAGTTCTTC. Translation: CAIRADRGSSYNEQFF.

The CDR3, as DNA: TGTGCCAGCAGCCAAGATAGGGGGTCACTAGCCAAAAACATTCAGTACTTC. This sequence encodes CASSQDRGSLAKNIQYF. This chain connects TRBV3-1 (or the pseudogene TRBV3-2) to TRBJ2-4; maybe TRBD1 (6 bases). The V gene's germline CDR1 is LGHDT and CDR2 YNNKEL (reference sequence). Deletions cut 0 bases from V and 0 bases from J, with 12 bases between. The CDR3 covers 17 residues.

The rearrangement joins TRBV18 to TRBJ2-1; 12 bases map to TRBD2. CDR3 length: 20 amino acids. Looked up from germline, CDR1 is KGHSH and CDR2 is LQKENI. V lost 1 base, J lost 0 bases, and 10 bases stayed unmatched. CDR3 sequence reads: CASSPQPIGLAGSSYNEQFF. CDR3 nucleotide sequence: TGTGCCAGCTCACCACAACCCATTGGACTAGCGGGGAGCTCCTACAATGAGCAGTTCTTC.

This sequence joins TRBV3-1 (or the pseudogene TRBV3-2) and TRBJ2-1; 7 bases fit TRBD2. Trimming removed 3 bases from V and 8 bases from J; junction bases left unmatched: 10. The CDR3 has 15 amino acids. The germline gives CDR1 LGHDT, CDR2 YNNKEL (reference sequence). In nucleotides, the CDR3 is TGTGCCAGCAGCCACTCATGGGGAGGGGTTGATGAGCAGTTCTTC. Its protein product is CASSHSWGGVDEQFF.

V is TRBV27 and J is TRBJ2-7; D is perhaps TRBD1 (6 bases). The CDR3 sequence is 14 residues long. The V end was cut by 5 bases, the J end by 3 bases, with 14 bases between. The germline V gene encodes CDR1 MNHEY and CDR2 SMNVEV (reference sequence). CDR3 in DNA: TGTGCCAGCAGTCGAGTGGGGACACACTACGAGCAGTACTTC. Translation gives CASSRVGTHYEQYF.